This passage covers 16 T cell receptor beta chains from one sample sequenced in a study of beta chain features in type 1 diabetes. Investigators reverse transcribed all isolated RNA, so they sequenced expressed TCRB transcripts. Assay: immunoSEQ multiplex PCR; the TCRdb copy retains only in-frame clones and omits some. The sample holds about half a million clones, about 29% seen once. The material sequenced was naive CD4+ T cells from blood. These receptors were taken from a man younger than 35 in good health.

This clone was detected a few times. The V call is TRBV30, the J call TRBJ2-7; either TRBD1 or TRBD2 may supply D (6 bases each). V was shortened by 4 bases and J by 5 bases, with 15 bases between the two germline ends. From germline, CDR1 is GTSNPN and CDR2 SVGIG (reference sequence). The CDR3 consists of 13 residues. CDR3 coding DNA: TGTGCCTGGAAGGACACGGGGGCAAACGAGCAGTACTTC. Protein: CAWKDTGANEQYF.

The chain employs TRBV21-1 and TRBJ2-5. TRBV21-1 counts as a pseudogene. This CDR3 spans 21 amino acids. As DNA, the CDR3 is TGTGCCAGCAGCAAAGATTTTATACGGAAGTCACGCATGGGATCCCAAGAGACCCAGTACTTC. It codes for CASSKDFIRKSRMGSQETQYF.

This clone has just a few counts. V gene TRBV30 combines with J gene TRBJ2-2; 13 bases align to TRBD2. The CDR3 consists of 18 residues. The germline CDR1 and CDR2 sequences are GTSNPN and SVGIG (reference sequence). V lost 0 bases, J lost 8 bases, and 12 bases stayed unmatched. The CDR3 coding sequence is TGTGCCTGGAGTGTAATGAGGAAAACTAGCGGGAGGGCAGGGGAGCTGTTTTTT. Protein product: CAWSVMRKTSGRAGELFF.

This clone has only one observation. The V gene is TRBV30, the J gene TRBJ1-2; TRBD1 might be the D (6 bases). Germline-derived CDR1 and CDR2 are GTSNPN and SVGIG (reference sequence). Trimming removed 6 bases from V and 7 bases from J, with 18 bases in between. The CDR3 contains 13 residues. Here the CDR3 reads CACAPGHLTGYTF. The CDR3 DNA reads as TGTGCCTGCGCTCCGGGACACCTAACTGGCTACACCTTC.

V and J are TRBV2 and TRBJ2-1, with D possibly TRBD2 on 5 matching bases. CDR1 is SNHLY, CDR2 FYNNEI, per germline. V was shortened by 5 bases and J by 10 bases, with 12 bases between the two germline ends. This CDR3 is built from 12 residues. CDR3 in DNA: TGTGCCAGCAGTTATACTAGACTCGAGCAGTTCTTC. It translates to CASSYTRLEQFF.

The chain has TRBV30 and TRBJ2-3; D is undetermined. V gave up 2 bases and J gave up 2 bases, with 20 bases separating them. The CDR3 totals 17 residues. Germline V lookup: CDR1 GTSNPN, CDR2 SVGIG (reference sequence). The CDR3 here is CAWSPRSEGSTTDTQYF. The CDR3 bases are TGTGCCTGGAGTCCCCGGTCCGAAGGGTCTACCACAGATACGCAGTATTTT.

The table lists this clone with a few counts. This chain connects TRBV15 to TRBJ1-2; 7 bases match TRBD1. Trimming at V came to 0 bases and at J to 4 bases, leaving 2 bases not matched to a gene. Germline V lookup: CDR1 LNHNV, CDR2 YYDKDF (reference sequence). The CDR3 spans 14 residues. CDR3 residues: CATSRDEGAYGYTF. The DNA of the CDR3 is TGTGCCACCAGCAGAGACGAGGGGGCCTATGGCTACACCTTC.

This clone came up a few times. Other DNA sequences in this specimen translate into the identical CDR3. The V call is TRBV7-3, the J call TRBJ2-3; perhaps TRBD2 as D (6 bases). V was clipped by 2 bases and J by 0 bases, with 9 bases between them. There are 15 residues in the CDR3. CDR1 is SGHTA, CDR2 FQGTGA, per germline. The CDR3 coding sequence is TGTGCCAGCAGCTTACTGGGACTTAGCACAGATACGCAGTATTTT. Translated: CASSLLGLSTDTQYF.

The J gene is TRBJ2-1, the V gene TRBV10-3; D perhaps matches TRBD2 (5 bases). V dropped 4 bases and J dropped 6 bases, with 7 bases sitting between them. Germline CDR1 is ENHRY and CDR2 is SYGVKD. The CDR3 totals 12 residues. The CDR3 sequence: CAISGTLNEQFF. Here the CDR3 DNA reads TGTGCCATCAGTGGGACTCTCAATGAGCAGTTCTTC.

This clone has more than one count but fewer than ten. The CDR3: CASSSQLNSYEQYF. The DNA for the CDR3 is TGTGCCAGCAGTAGTCAGCTAAACTCCTACGAGCAGTACTTC. This chain uses TRBV2 with TRBJ2-7, with D unclear. Germline V lookup: CDR1 SNHLY, CDR2 FYNNEI. The ends were cut back, 5 bases at V and 0 bases at J, with 11 bases in the middle. The CDR3 loop spans 14 amino acids.

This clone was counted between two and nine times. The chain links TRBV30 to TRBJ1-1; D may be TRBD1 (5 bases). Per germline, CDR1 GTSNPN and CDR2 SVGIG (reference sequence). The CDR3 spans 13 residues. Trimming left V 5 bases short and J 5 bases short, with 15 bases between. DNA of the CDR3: TGTGCCTGGTCCCTGGGGCGTCGAACTGAAGCTTTCTTT. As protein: CAWSLGRRTEAFF. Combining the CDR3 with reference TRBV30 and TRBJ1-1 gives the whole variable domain SQTIHQWPATLVQPVGSPLSLECTVEGTSNPNLYWYRQAAGRGLQLLFYSVGIGQISSEVPQNLSASRPQDRQFILSSKKLLLSDSGFYLCAWSLGRRTEAFFGQGTRLTVV.

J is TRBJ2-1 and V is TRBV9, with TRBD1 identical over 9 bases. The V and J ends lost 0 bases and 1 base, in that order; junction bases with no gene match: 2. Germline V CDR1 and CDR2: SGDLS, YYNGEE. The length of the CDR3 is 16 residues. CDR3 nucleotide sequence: TGTGCCAGCAGCGTAGGGGACAGGGATTCCTACAATGAGCAGTTCTTC. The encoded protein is CASSVGDRDSYNEQFF.

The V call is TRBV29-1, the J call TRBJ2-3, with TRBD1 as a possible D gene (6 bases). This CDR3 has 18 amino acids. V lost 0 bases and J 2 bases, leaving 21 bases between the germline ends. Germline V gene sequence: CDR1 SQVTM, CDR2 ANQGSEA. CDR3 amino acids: CSVEDQGRPAENTDTQYF. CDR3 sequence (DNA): TGCAGCGTTGAAGATCAGGGGCGGCCAGCGGAGAACACAGATACGCAGTATTTT.

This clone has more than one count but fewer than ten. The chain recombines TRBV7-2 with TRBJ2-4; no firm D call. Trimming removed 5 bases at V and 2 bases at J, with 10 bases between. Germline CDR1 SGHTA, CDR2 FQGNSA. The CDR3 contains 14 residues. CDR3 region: CASSPLGTKNIQYF. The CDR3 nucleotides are TGTGCCAGCAGCCCCTTGGGGACCAAAAACATTCAGTACTTC.

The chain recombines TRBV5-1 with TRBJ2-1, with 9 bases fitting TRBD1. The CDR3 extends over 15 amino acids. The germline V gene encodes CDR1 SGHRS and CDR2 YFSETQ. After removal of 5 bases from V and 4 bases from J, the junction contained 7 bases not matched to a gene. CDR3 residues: CASSPGTGIYNEQFF. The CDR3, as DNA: TGCGCCAGCAGTCCCGGGACAGGGATATACAATGAGCAGTTCTTC. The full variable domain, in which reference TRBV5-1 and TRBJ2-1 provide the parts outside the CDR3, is KAGVTQTPRYLIKTRGQQVTLSCSPISGHRSVSWYQQTPGQGLQFLFEYFSETQRNKGNFPGRFSGRQFSNSRSEMNVSTLELGDSALYLCASSPGTGIYNEQFFGPGTRLTVL.

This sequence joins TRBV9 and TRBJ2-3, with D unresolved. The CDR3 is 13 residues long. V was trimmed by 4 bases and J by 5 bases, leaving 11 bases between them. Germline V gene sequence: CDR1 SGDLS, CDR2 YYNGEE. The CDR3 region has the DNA TGTGCCAGCAGCCCAACGAGGAAAGATACGCAGTATTTT. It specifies CASSPTRKDTQYF.